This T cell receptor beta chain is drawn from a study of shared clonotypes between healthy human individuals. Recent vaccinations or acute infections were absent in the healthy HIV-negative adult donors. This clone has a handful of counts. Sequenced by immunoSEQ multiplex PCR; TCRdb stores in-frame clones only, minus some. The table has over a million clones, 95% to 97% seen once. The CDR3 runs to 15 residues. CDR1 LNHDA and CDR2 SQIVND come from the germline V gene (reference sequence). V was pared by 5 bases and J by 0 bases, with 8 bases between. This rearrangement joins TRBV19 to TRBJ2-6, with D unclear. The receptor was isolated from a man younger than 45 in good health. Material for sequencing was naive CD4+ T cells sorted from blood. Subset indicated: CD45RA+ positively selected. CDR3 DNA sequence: TGTGCCAGTAGTGGCAGCCTCTCTGGGGCCAACGTCCTGACTTTC. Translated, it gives CASSGSLSGANVLTF.